Following are 27 T cell receptor beta chains from one sample sequenced in a study of blood T cell repertoires in COVID-19 (dated by TCRdb to about 2020). The receptor library was made with the immunoSEQ multiplex PCR assay. The immuneACCESS repertoire file appears here via TCRdb, limited to in-frame rearrangements. These files lack a portion of the clones; in checked studies, under half of the deficit traces to unresolved V genes, and the cause of the others is not known. In all, the sample holds some 90,000 clones, and approximately 79% of those were seen once. Roughly 11% of the sample is taken by the ten largest. Sequenced input: peripheral blood. The receptor source for this set is a man between 65 and 85 years old with active or convalescent COVID-19.

V gene TRBV5-6 combines with J gene TRBJ2-7; TRBD1 aligns across 9 bases. V dropped 4 bases and J dropped 4; count of bases not matched to a gene: 12. Germline V lookup: CDR1 SGHDT, CDR2 YYEEEE. There are 16 residues in the CDR3. DNA of the CDR3: TGTGCCAGCAGCACCACCGGGACAGGGCTTATGTACGAGCAGTACTTC. Its protein product is CASSTTGTGLMYEQYF.

The chain couples TRBV7-6 to TRBJ2-3, with 8 bases aligning to TRBD2. Germline lookup yields CDR1 SGHVS and CDR2 FNYEAQ. The ends lost 1 base at V and 5 bases at J; junction bases unmatched: 11. The CDR3 spans 17 residues. CDR3 sequence (DNA): TGTGCCAGCAGCTTAGAAGCTAGCGGGCCGAGGGGAGATACGCAGTATTTT. This encodes CASSLEASGPRGDTQYF.

This sequence joins TRBV21-1 and TRBJ2-1; the tabulated D call, TRBD1, remains unverified against the DNA. TRBV21-1 is a pseudogene. This CDR3 is built from 17 residues. CDR3 region: CASSNRGHLSSYNEQFF. The CDR3 DNA reads TGTGCCAGCAGCAATAGGGGACACCTGAGCTCCTACAATGAGCAGTTCTTC.

The chain combines TRBV7-2 with TRBJ1-3; TRBD1 is a possible D gene (5 bases). Germline lookup yields CDR1 SGHTA and CDR2 FQGNSA. V gave up 5 bases and J gave up 0 bases, with 23 bases separating them. There are 19 residues in the CDR3. CDR3 sequence: CASSESGRERSHSGNTIYF. CDR3 coding DNA: TGTGCCAGCAGCGAATCTGGCAGGGAAAGATCGCACTCTGGAAACACCATATATTTT.

This clone was detected only a few times. V usage is TRBV2 and J usage is TRBJ2-3, with 8 bases lining up with TRBD2. This CDR3 contains 15 residues. Losses at the gene ends were 6 bases for V and 3 bases for J; bases not matched to a gene: 8. Germline V gives CDR1 SNHLY, CDR2 FYNNEI. For the CDR3, the DNA is TGTGCCAGCAGGGTAGCGGGGACCCGTACAGATACGCAGTATTTT. This translates into CASRVAGTRTDTQYF. The variable domain in full, with the rest retrieved from reference TRBV2 and TRBJ2-3, is EPEVTQTPSHQVTQMGQEVILRCVPISNHLYFYWYRQILGQKVEFLVSFYNNEISEKSEIFDDQFSVERPDGSNFTLKIRSTKLEDSAMYFCASRVAGTRTDTQYFGPGTRLTVL.

J is TRBJ1-1 and V is TRBV2; D is perhaps TRBD1 (5 bases). The germline V and J ends were trimmed by 7 bases and 6 bases, with 15 bases remaining between them. The CDR3 runs to 13 residues. The germline V gene encodes CDR1 SNHLY and CDR2 FYNNEI. CDR3 in amino acids: CASTRVWGAEAFF. Written as DNA, the CDR3 is TGTGCCAGCACCAGGGTGTGGGGCGCTGAAGCTTTCTTT.

The chain links TRBV25-1 to TRBJ2-1; the match to TRBD1 covers 7 bases. The CDR3 is 15 amino acids. The V segment lost 3 bases and the J segment 6 bases; nucleotides outside the gene matches: 8. CDR1 is MGHDK and CDR2 is SYGVNS in the germline V gene. The CDR3 loop reads CASSDLSGTANEQFF. CDR3 nucleotide sequence: TGTGCCAGCAGTGATCTATCTGGGACAGCCAATGAGCAGTTCTTC.

In DNA, the CDR3 is TGTGCCAGCAGTTACGGTCGGTGGACTGAAGCTTTCTTT. It specifies CASSYGRWTEAFF. This chain uses TRBV7-3 with TRBJ1-1; D call uncertain. The ends were cut back, 6 bases at V and 5 bases at J, with 13 bases in the middle. Germline values: CDR1 SGHTA, CDR2 FQGTGA. The CDR3 length is 13 residues.

The chain has TRBV11-2 and TRBJ2-1; 9 positions match TRBD2. Germline V gene lookup returns CDR1 SGHAT and CDR2 FQNNGV. The CDR3 is 15 amino acids. With 5 bases clipped from V and 7 bases from J, the junction kept 9 bases outside the gene matches. The CDR3 DNA reads TGTGCCAGCAGCCCCCAAGGACTAGCGCAAAATGAGCAGTTCTTC. Encoded protein: CASSPQGLAQNEQFF. Full variable domain (outside the CDR3, taken from reference TRBV11-2 and TRBJ2-1): EAGVAQSPRYKIIEKRQSVAFWCNPISGHATLYWYQQILGQGPKLLIQFQNNGVVDDSQLPKDRFSAERLKGVDSTLKIQPAKLEDSAVYLCASSPQGLAQNEQFFGPGTRLTVL.

This clone showed up just once. The V and J genes are TRBV3-1 (or the pseudogene TRBV3-2) and TRBJ2-7; tentatively, D is TRBD1 (5 bases). Trimming shortened V by 5 bases and J by 6 bases, and 14 bases separated the two germline ends. The germline gives CDR1 LGHDT, CDR2 YNNKEL (reference sequence). The CDR3 is 13 residues long. As DNA, the CDR3 is TGTGCCAGCAGCAGTTATCAGGGTGGCGAGCAGTACTTC. As protein: CASSSYQGGEQYF.

This clone was observed a few times. The rearrangement joins TRBV5-1 to TRBJ2-1; TRBD1 agrees at 7 bases. CDR3 size: 14 residues. The germline CDR1 and CDR2 sequences are SGHRS and YFSETQ. Germline trimming cut 7 bases from V and 3 bases from J; bases unmatched to any gene: 7. The CDR3 coding sequence is TGCGCCAGCGGGGGACAGACCTTCTACAATGAGCAGTTCTTC. Protein sequence: CASGGQTFYNEQFF.

The rearrangement joins TRBV15 to TRBJ2-1; D may be TRBD1 (5 bases). Germline V CDR1 and CDR2: LNHNV, YYDKDF (reference sequence). V was trimmed by 5 bases and J by 7 bases, leaving 12 bases between them. CDR3 length: 13 residues. The CDR3 bases are TGTGCCACCAGCGGCCGGCCAGGGAATGAGCAGTTCTTC. It translates to CATSGRPGNEQFF. Based on the CDR3 plus reference TRBV15 and TRBJ2-1, the full variable domain is DAMVIQNPRYQVTQFGKPVTLSCSQTLNHNVMYWYQQKSSQAPKLLFHYYDKDFNNEADTPDNFQSRRPNTSFCFLDIRSPGLGDTAMYLCATSGRPGNEQFFGPGTRLTVL.

The CDR3 loop reads CATSDCQTGVYPHQPQHF. The CDR3, as DNA: TGTGCCACCAGTGATTGTCAGACAGGCGTCTATCCCCATCAGCCCCAGCATTTT. The chain joins TRBV24-1 to TRBJ1-5; TRBD1 might be the D (6 bases). CDR3 length: 18 residues. In germline, CDR1 is KGHDR, CDR2 SFDVKD. With 2 bases removed from V and 5 bases from J, the gap between germline ends came to 21 bases.

The chain has TRBV7-9 and TRBJ2-6; 7 bases are a match to TRBD1. CDR3 size: 15 residues. Germline V gives CDR1 SEHNR, CDR2 FQNEAQ (reference sequence). With V trimmed by 2 bases and J by 3 bases, 1 base remained unmatched. The CDR3 region has the DNA TGTGCCAGCAGCTTAAGGGGGCTTGGGGCCAACGTCCTGACTTTC. This translates into CASSLRGLGANVLTF.

This clone occurred a few times. The chain links TRBV13 to TRBJ2-5, with 11 bases identical to TRBD2. The CDR3 is 19 residues long. Per the germline V gene, CDR1 is PRHDT and CDR2 is FYEKMQ (reference sequence). The ends lost 2 bases at V and 5 bases at J; junction bases unmatched: 16. The CDR3 nucleotides read TGTGCCAGCAGCTTATGGGGGACTAGCGGACATGGGAGTCAGGAGACCCAGTACTTC. It specifies CASSLWGTSGHGSQETQYF.

The rearrangement joins TRBV7-2 to TRBJ2-7, with 9 bases matching TRBD1. Germline lookup yields CDR1 SGHTA and CDR2 FQGNSA. The CDR3 totals 15 residues. V shed 3 bases and J 6 bases; nucleotides not matched to a gene: 9. CDR3 protein: CASSFTGTGPLEQYF. The CDR3 coding sequence is TGTGCCAGCAGCTTTACCGGGACAGGGCCCCTCGAGCAGTACTTC.

The V gene is TRBV5-1, the J gene TRBJ1-1, with 7 nucleotides matching TRBD1. The CDR3 loop spans 13 amino acids. Germline CDR1 is SGHRS and CDR2 is YFSETQ. The V gene end was trimmed by 5 bases and the J gene end by 4 bases; junction bases not matched to a gene: 5. The CDR3 DNA follows: TGCGCCAGCAGTGAACCAGGGGGCACTGAAGCTTTCTTT. Its translation is CASSEPGGTEAFF.

This chain connects TRBV27 to TRBJ1-2; 10 positions match TRBD1. The trim removed 3 bases at V and 2 bases at J, leaving 6 bases unmatched. The CDR3 contains 16 residues. Germline V gives CDR1 MNHEY, CDR2 SMNVEV (reference sequence). The CDR3 nucleotides are TGTGCCAGCAGTTTTACCCAGGGACAGGGGAACTATGGCTACACCTTC. Protein sequence: CASSFTQGQGNYGYTF.

V usage is TRBV29-1 and J usage is TRBJ2-1, with D maybe TRBD2 (6 bases). Trimming cost V 3 bases and J 3 bases, with 12 bases left between them. The CDR3 runs 14 residues. From germline, CDR1 is SQVTM and CDR2 ANQGSEA. The CDR3 sequence is CSVEEGSGYNEQFF. DNA of the CDR3: TGCAGCGTTGAGGAGGGTAGCGGCTACAATGAGCAGTTCTTC.

V gene TRBV3-1 (or the pseudogene TRBV3-2) combines with J gene TRBJ1-3, with a tentative D call TRBD1 (5 bases). Germline CDR1 and CDR2: LGHDT and YNNKEL (reference sequence). Trimming left V 6 bases short and J 2 bases short, with 11 bases between. CDR3 length equals 14 residues. In nucleotides, the CDR3 is TGTGCCAGCAGTCCTTTGACAGCTGGAAACACCATATATTTT. It encodes CASSPLTAGNTIYF.

The V and J genes are TRBV27 and TRBJ2-7; 8 bases line up with TRBD2. Per germline, CDR1 MNHEY and CDR2 SMNVEV (reference sequence). After removal of 5 bases from V and 6 bases from J, the junction contained 12 bases not matched to a gene. This CDR3 region has 15 residues. CDR3 amino acids: CASSPRGGALGEQYF. Here the CDR3 DNA reads TGTGCCAGCAGTCCCCGGGGGGGGGCTCTTGGCGAGCAGTACTTC.

This sequence joins TRBV5-5 and TRBJ2-1, with a tentative D call TRBD1 (6 bases). Trimming took off 0 bases at V and 4 bases at J, with 11 bases between the two ends. The CDR3 has 15 residues. Per the germline V gene, CDR1 is SGHKS and CDR2 is YYEKEE (reference sequence). The CDR3 loop is CASSLGQGHYNEQFF. Here the CDR3 DNA reads TGTGCCAGCAGCTTGGGCCAGGGGCATTACAATGAGCAGTTCTTC.

This clone was observed a few times. This chain joins TRBV5-5 and TRBJ2-2, with 15 bases aligning to TRBD2. V shed 4 bases and J 4 bases; nucleotides not matched to a gene: 8. Germline loops: CDR1 SGHKS, CDR2 YYEKEE (reference sequence). The CDR3 has 18 amino acids. DNA for the CDR3: TGTGCCAGCAGCCGGACTAGCGGGGGGGCCGGGATCACCGGGGAGCTGTTTTTT. It is translated as CASSRTSGGAGITGELFF. The full variable domain, rest sourced from reference TRBV5-5 and TRBJ2-2, is DAGVTQSPTHLIKTRGQQVTLRCSPISGHKSVSWYQQVLGQGPQFIFQYYEKEERGRGNFPDRFSARQFPNYSSELNVNALLLGDSALYLCASSRTSGGAGITGELFFGEGSRLTVL.

This rearrangement joins TRBV7-6 to TRBJ2-5, with D perhaps matching TRBD2 (5 bases). Germline values: CDR1 SGHVS, CDR2 FNYEAQ. The CDR3 loop spans 11 amino acids. Trimming removed 4 bases from V and 9 bases from J, with 9 bases in between. Here the CDR3 DNA reads TGTGCCAGCAGCTCCGGGGTACCCCAGTACTTC. It specifies CASSSGVPQYF.

This clone was seen many times. This rearrangement joins TRBV6-5 to TRBJ2-1; 10 nucleotides align to TRBD2. V lost 4 bases, J lost 2 bases, and 2 bases stayed unmatched. The CDR3 totals 15 residues. Germline loops: CDR1 MNHEY, CDR2 SVGAGI. The CDR3 reads CASSFSGGTYNEQFF. As DNA, the CDR3 is TGTGCCAGCAGTTTTAGCGGGGGGACCTACAATGAGCAGTTCTTC.

To note about this clone: The junction differs from germline at one of its ends, possibly a read error. V is TRBV7-7 and J is TRBJ2-7; 7 nucleotides agree with TRBD1. The CDR3 is 14 amino acids. Germline CDR1 reads SSHAT; CDR2 reads FNYEAQ (reference sequence). The CDR3, as DNA: TGTGCTAGCAGCTTAGGACAGGAATCCTACGAGCAGTACTTC. It translates to CASSLGQESYEQYF.

The chain is built from TRBV5-1 and TRBJ2-3, with D possibly TRBD1 on 6 matching bases. Deletions cut 6 bases from V and 3 bases from J, with 14 bases between. In germline, CDR1 is SGHRS, CDR2 YFSETQ. The CDR3 covers 14 residues. The CDR3 sequence: CASNTHRETDTQYF. Written as DNA, the CDR3 is TGCGCCAGCAACACTCACAGGGAGACAGATACGCAGTATTTT.